Below, 16 T cell receptor beta chains from the same sample are listed, as sequenced in a study of cytomegalovirus exposure and HLA in healthy donors. PCR was performed using 60 Vbeta and 13 Jbeta primers. Data came from immunoSEQ multiplex PCR; TCRdb stores just in-frame clones and leaves some out. The record lists more than 40,000 clones, of which the ten most abundant hold about a sixth. The specimen sequenced was PBMCs. These receptors were taken from a male donor in good health and CMV-seronegative.

V is TRBV2 and J is TRBJ2-5, with no clear D. CDR3 length: 13 residues. V was shortened by 4 bases and J by 0 bases, with 6 bases between the two germline ends. Germline-derived CDR1 and CDR2 are SNHLY and FYNNEI. CDR3 DNA sequence: TGTGCCAGCAGTGCCGGGTACCAAGAGACCCAGTACTTC. This encodes CASSAGYQETQYF.

CDR3 amino acids: CASSIQTGPTEAFF. CDR3 nucleotides: TGTGCCAGCAGCATCCAGACAGGGCCCACTGAAGCTTTCTTT. The rearrangement links TRBV5-5 to TRBJ1-1; 7 bases line up with TRBD1. The germline gives CDR1 SGHKS, CDR2 YYEKEE (reference sequence). There are 14 residues in the CDR3. Losses at the gene ends were 4 bases for V and 4 bases for J; bases not matched to a gene: 7.

This sequence joins TRBV7-3 and TRBJ2-1; 7 positions agree with TRBD1. With V trimmed by 5 bases and J by 1 base, 5 bases remained unmatched. Germline assignment: CDR1 SGHTA and CDR2 FQGTGA. The CDR3 length is 15 residues. CDR3 DNA: TGTGCCAGCAGCCCGAGACAGGGTTCCTACAATGAGCAGTTCTTC. Its protein is CASSPRQGSYNEQFF.

CDR3 bases: TGTGCCAGCAGTTACGGGGCAGGTGGGAACACTGAAGCTTTCTTT. Its translation: CASSYGAGGNTEAFF. The V and J genes are TRBV6-5 and TRBJ1-1, with a possible D match to TRBD1 (5 bases). CDR1 and CDR2 from the germline V gene are MNHEY and SVGAGI. The CDR3 sequence is 15 residues long. The V gene lost 2 bases and the J gene lost 1 base, with 11 bases spanning the gap.

J is TRBJ2-5 and V is TRBV7-3; 12 nucleotides align to TRBD2. J gave up 5 bases and V 5 bases, and 15 bases lay outside the gene matches. The CDR3 has 18 amino acids. The germline V gene has CDR1 SGHTA and CDR2 FQGTGA. The CDR3 protein is CASSPRAPSGGARETQYF. The CDR3 DNA sequence: TGTGCCAGCAGCCCCCGGGCCCCTAGCGGGGGGGCCAGGGAGACCCAGTACTTC.

The chain carries TRBV5-1 and TRBJ2-1; 7 bases are shared with TRBD1. Germline CDR1 SGHRS, CDR2 YFSETQ. The CDR3 totals 15 residues. The V gene end was trimmed by 2 bases and the J gene end by 5 bases; junction bases not matched to a gene: 7. Here the CDR3 reads CASSLNRDRDNEQFF. The CDR3 coding sequence is TGCGCCAGCAGCTTAAACCGGGACAGAGACAATGAGCAGTTCTTC. The whole variable domain, filled in from reference TRBV5-1 and TRBJ2-1, reads KAGVTQTPRYLIKTRGQQVTLSCSPISGHRSVSWYQQTPGQGLQFLFEYFSETQRNKGNFPGRFSGRQFSNSRSEMNVSTLELGDSALYLCASSLNRDRDNEQFFGPGTRLTVL.

The rearrangement links TRBV18 to TRBJ2-1; no definite D call. This CDR3 is 13 amino acids long. Between the trimmed V and J ends, which lost 3 bases and 0 bases, there was a span of 3 bases. Per germline, CDR1 KGHSH and CDR2 LQKENI. The DNA for the CDR3 is TGTGCCAGCTCACCTTACTCCTACAATGAGCAGTTCTTC. Its protein is CASSPYSYNEQFF.

This sequence joins TRBV18 and TRBJ2-2; TRBD1 matches 8 bases. The CDR3 is made up of 15 amino acids. Trimming at V came to 4 bases and at J to 6 bases, leaving 7 bases not matched to a gene. Germline V lookup: CDR1 KGHSH, CDR2 LQKENI. The CDR3 loop is CASSQVQGASGELFF. For the CDR3, the DNA is TGTGCCAGCTCACAAGTGCAGGGGGCGTCCGGGGAGCTGTTTTTT.

V and J are TRBV29-1 and TRBJ1-4; TRBD1 agrees at 9 bases. The length of the CDR3 is 13 residues. CDR1 SQVTM and CDR2 ANQGSEA come from the germline V gene. The ends lost 7 bases at V and 8 bases at J; junction bases unmatched: 8. The CDR3 DNA is TGCAGCGCCAGGGACAGGGAGCGGGAAAAACTGTTTTTT. Translated, it gives CSARDREREKLFF.

The V call is TRBV19, the J call TRBJ1-2; a weak D match, TRBD1 (5 bases). Per germline, CDR1 LNHDA and CDR2 SQIVND (reference sequence). Trimming took 2 bases from V and 0 from J, leaving 10 bases between them. There are 15 residues in the CDR3. The CDR3 loop is CASSIQGLANYGYTF. The DNA of the CDR3 is TGTGCCAGTAGTATACAGGGCCTTGCTAACTATGGCTACACCTTC.

V gene TRBV6-1 combines with J gene TRBJ1-4; D perhaps matches TRBD1 (5 bases). V was trimmed by 1 base and J by 8 bases, leaving 14 bases between them. This CDR3 contains 15 residues. Germline CDR1 is MNHNS and CDR2 is SASEGT. The CDR3 bases are TGTGCCAGCAGTGAAGGGCAGGGCGGATACGAAAAACTGTTTTTT. Translating it yields CASSEGQGGYEKLFF.

The V gene is TRBV18, the J gene TRBJ2-2; no clear D. V was shortened by 6 bases and J by 6 bases, with 20 bases between the two germline ends. CDR3 length: 16 amino acids. CDR1 and CDR2 from the germline V gene are KGHSH and LQKENI. The CDR3 nucleotides are TGTGCCAGCTCCCCCTATGCCGTTGCTAGTTCCGGGGAGCTGTTTTTT. Its protein product is CASSPYAVASSGELFF.

The chain has TRBV7-9 and TRBJ1-5; 7 positions agree with TRBD1. Per germline, CDR1 SEHNR and CDR2 FQNEAQ (reference sequence). V was clipped by 3 bases and J by 2 bases; unmatched bases: 1. The CDR3 extends over 14 amino acids. CDR3 amino acids: CASSFTGGNQPQHF. The CDR3 DNA follows: TGTGCCAGCAGCTTCACAGGGGGCAATCAGCCCCAGCATTTT.

The chain recombines TRBV7-9 with TRBJ1-2; perhaps TRBD1 as D (5 bases). V was trimmed by 7 bases and J by 6 bases, leaving 12 bases between them. The CDR3 covers 12 residues. The germline gives CDR1 SEHNR, CDR2 FQNEAQ (reference sequence). The CDR3 DNA sequence: TGTGCCAGCATCTCGGAGGGACATGGCTACACCTTC. This translates into CASISEGHGYTF.

The genes are TRBV21-1 and TRBJ1-5; TRBD1 reflects the table's D call only, with no check against the DNA. TRBV21-1 counts as a pseudogene. The CDR3 contains 17 residues. The CDR3 nucleotides read TGTGCCAGCAGCTCTAAAGCCGACAGGGGGCCTCATCAGCCCCAGCATTTT. Translation: CASSSKADRGPHQPQHF.

This chain uses TRBV9 with TRBJ2-5; 11 bases fit TRBD2. The CDR3 has 16 residues. V shed 3 bases and J 5 bases; nucleotides not matched to a gene: 9. Germline V lookup: CDR1 SGDLS, CDR2 YYNGEE. Here the CDR3 reads CASSDHSGGAFETQYF. CDR3 DNA: TGTGCCAGCAGCGACCATAGCGGGGGGGCCTTTGAGACCCAGTACTTC.